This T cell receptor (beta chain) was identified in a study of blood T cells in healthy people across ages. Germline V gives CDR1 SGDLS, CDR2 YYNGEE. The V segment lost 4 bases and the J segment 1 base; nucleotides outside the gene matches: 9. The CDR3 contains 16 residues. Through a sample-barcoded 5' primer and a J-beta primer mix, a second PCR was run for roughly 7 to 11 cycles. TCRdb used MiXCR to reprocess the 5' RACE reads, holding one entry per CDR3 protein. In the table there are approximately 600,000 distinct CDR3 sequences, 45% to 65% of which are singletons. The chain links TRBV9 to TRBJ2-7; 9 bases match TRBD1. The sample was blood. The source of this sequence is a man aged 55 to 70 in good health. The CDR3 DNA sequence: TGTGCCAGCAGCACAGGGGGCGAGGGGCCTTCCTACGAGCAGTACTTC. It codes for CASSTGGEGPSYEQYF.